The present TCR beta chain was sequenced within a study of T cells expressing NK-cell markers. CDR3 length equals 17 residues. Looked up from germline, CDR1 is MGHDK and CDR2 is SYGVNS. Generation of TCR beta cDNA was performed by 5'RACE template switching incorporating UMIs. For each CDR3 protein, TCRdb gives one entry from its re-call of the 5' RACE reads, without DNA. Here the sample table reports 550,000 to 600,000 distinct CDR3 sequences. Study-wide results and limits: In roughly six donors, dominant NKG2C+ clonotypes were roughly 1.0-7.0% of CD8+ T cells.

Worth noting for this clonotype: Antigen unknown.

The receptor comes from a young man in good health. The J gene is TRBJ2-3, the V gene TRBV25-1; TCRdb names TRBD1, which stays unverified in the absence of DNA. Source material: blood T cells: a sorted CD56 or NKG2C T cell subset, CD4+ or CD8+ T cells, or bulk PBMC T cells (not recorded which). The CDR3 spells CASSRGQGQSSTDTQYF.